A single sample gave rise to the 19 T cell receptor beta chains below, sequenced in a study of T-cell memory formation after mild COVID-19. One entry per CDR3 protein, called by TCRdb with MiXCR from the 5' RACE reads. The sample includes 75,000 to 95,000 distinct CDR3 sequences, about 13% of them seen just once. The specimen was PBMCs or a T cell subset sorted from them (not recorded which). These TCRs come from an adult woman who had mild COVID-19 (a few samples of this study predate the infection). Cell type and time point are not known.

In its sample, this clonotype was seen a few times. V gene TRBV20-1 combines with J gene TRBJ2-2; D is unclear. With 3 bases removed from V and 4 bases from J, the gap between germline ends came to 6 bases. Germline V gene data show CDR1 as DFQATT and CDR2 as SNEGSKA (reference sequence). The CDR3 totals 12 residues. The CDR3 here is CSARAPTGELFF. As DNA, the CDR3 is TGCAGTGCTAGGGCCCCCACCGGGGAGCTGTTTTTT.

The chain combines TRBV20-1 with TRBJ2-5, with 8 bases identical to TRBD2. Germline V gene data show CDR1 as DFQATT and CDR2 as SNEGSKA (reference sequence). Germline trimming cut 1 base from V and 1 base from J; bases unmatched to any gene: 14. This CDR3 comprises 18 residues. In nucleotides, the CDR3 is TGCAGTGCTAGAGTAGTAGCGGGAAGCCCCCTGCCCCAAGAGACCCAGTACTTC. Translation: CSARVVAGSPLPQETQYF.

The chain links TRBV12-3 or TRBV12-4 to TRBJ2-4, with 12 nucleotides matching TRBD2. The CDR3 is made up of 17 amino acids. The V gene end was trimmed by 6 bases and the J gene end by 7 bases; junction bases not matched to a gene: 13. The CDR3 reads CASSLGLAGWGWNIQYF. CDR3 DNA: TGTGCCAGCAGCCTAGGACTAGCGGGGTGGGGATGGAACATTCAGTACTTC.

This clonotype was picked up a small number of times. The gene calls are TRBV20-1 and TRBJ2-1; 11 bases are a match to TRBD2. The CDR3 contains 19 residues. J gave up 0 bases and V 1 base, and 11 bases lay outside the gene matches. The germline CDR1 and CDR2 sequences are DFQATT and SNEGSKA (reference sequence). CDR3 sequence (DNA): TGCAGTGCTAGAGCCTACACGACTAGCGGGGCAAGCTCCTACAATGAGCAGTTCTTC. Its protein product is CSARAYTTSGASSYNEQFF.

This clonotype turned up a few times. The chain has TRBV11-2 and TRBJ1-3, with D possibly being TRBD1 (6 bases). The germline CDR1 and CDR2 sequences are SGHAT and FQNNGV. The CDR3 is 15 amino acids. V shed 4 bases and J shed 3 bases, with 13 bases lying between them. The CDR3 DNA sequence: TGTGCCAGCAGCTCCTATCAGGGGAGTGGAAACACCATATATTTT. Translated, it gives CASSSYQGSGNTIYF.

The rearrangement links TRBV27 to TRBJ1-1; the D is unclear. CDR3 length: 13 residues. Trimming cost V 5 bases and J 8 bases, with 15 bases left between them. Germline CDR1 reads MNHEY; CDR2 reads SMNVEV (reference sequence). For the CDR3, the DNA is TGTGCCAGCAGTCCGTTTCGGGCCTACGAAGCTTTCTTT. Encoded protein: CASSPFRAYEAFF.

The CDR3 bases are TGTGCCATCAACCCAGCGGGGGACCACGAGCAGTACTTC. Residues: CAINPAGDHEQYF. The genes are TRBV11-2 and TRBJ2-7, with 8 bases that match TRBD2. This CDR3 spans 13 amino acids. Germline V gene data show CDR1 as SGHAT and CDR2 as FQNNGV. The V and J ends lost 10 bases and 5 bases, in that order; junction bases with no gene match: 10.

This clonotype was seen more than once but under ten times. This chain links TRBV20-1 with TRBJ1-2; D remains ambiguous. CDR1 DFQATT and CDR2 SNEGSKA come from the germline V gene (reference sequence). The CDR3 loop spans 11 amino acids. Trimming removed 4 bases at V and 8 bases at J, with 11 bases between. CDR3 in amino acids: CSAIEMGGYTF. The CDR3 DNA follows: TGCAGTGCTATAGAAATGGGCGGCTACACCTTC.

This clonotype was picked up a small number of times. The V call is TRBV12-3 or TRBV12-4, the J call TRBJ2-7; 13 positions match TRBD2. There are 15 residues in the CDR3. The V segment lost 5 bases and the J segment 5 bases; nucleotides outside the gene matches: 6. CDR3 in amino acids: CASSTTSGGPHEQYF. The CDR3 region has the DNA TGTGCCAGCAGTACGACTAGCGGGGGGCCCCACGAGCAGTACTTC.

The genes are TRBV15 and TRBJ2-1; a possible D gene is TRBD1 (6 bases). The CDR3 runs 15 residues. The V and J ends lost 0 bases and 5 bases respectively, with 11 bases between them. CDR1 LNHNV and CDR2 YYDKDF come from the germline V gene (reference sequence). The CDR3 DNA follows: TGTGCCACCAGCAGAGATCGGGCAGGGGACAATGAGCAGTTCTTC. Translating gives CATSRDRAGDNEQFF.

This sequence joins TRBV29-1 and TRBJ2-1; the match to TRBD2 covers 11 bases. The V gene's germline CDR1 is SQVTM and CDR2 ANQGSEA. V lost 2 bases to trimming and J lost 8 bases; unmatched junction nucleotides: 14. This CDR3 has 17 residues. This CDR3 is CSVEPSSSGGNGDEQFF. CDR3 nucleotide sequence: TGCAGCGTTGAACCATCGTCTAGCGGGGGGAATGGGGATGAGCAGTTCTTC.

This clonotype was observed a handful of times. The genes are TRBV29-1 and TRBJ2-2; no reliable D call. Deletions cut 5 bases from V and 9 bases from J, with 13 bases between. Germline CDR1 SQVTM, CDR2 ANQGSEA. This CDR3 spans 12 amino acids. CDR3 in DNA: TGCAGCGTTAAAATTGGCGACAGGGAGCTGTTTTTT. Translation gives CSVKIGDRELFF.

At least ten counts were recorded for this clonotype. The rearrangement joins TRBV7-9 to TRBJ2-1; D call uncertain. The CDR3 is made up of 15 amino acids. Trimming took 4 bases from V and 2 from J, leaving 12 bases between them. CDR1 and CDR2 (germline): SEHNR, FQNEAQ (reference sequence). CDR3 residues: CASSYSRRAYNEQFF. The DNA of the CDR3 is TGTGCCAGCAGCTACAGCCGTAGGGCCTACAATGAGCAGTTCTTC.

There are a few counts of this clonotype. The V call is TRBV4-2, the J call TRBJ1-2; D may be TRBD1 (6 bases). V lost 0 bases and J 0 bases, leaving 20 bases between the germline ends. This CDR3 contains 19 residues. Germline lookup yields CDR1 LGHNA and CDR2 YNFKEQ. The DNA of the CDR3 is TGTGCCAGCAGCCAAGATCTCCTGGGGGCGCCTTCAGCTAACTATGGCTACACCTTC. Protein sequence: CASSQDLLGAPSANYGYTF.

The J gene is TRBJ1-1, the V gene TRBV27; D is unresolved. CDR1 and CDR2 from the germline V gene are MNHEY and SMNVEV (reference sequence). This CDR3 contains 14 residues. The V gene lost 5 bases and the J gene lost 5 bases, with 15 bases spanning the gap. In DNA, the CDR3 is TGTGCCAGCAGTCCCGCGATCGATGGGACTGAAGCTTTCTTT. Translation: CASSPAIDGTEAFF.

V and J are TRBV7-2 and TRBJ1-2, with 10 bases lining up with TRBD1. V was clipped by 1 base and J by 2 bases; unmatched bases: 10. CDR3 length: 18 residues. Looked up from germline, CDR1 is SGHTA and CDR2 is FQGNSA. This CDR3 reads CASSLGVLGTGENYGYTF. The CDR3 region has the DNA TGTGCCAGCAGCTTAGGGGTACTAGGGACAGGGGAGAACTATGGCTACACCTTC.

The V call is TRBV5-1, the J call TRBJ2-7; 11 nucleotides align to TRBD2. This CDR3 has 19 amino acids. V lost 3 bases to trimming and J lost 5 bases; unmatched junction nucleotides: 19. CDR1 is SGHRS and CDR2 is YFSETQ in the germline V gene. The CDR3 DNA is TGCGCCAGCAGCTGGACTCTACTAGCGGGGGCCTACCTAGGCGACGAGCAGTACTTC. This encodes CASSWTLLAGAYLGDEQYF. Filled out from reference TRBV5-1 and TRBJ2-7, the complete variable domain reads KAGVTQTPRYLIKTRGQQVTLSCSPISGHRSVSWYQQTPGQGLQFLFEYFSETQRNKGNFPGRFSGRQFSNSRSEMNVSTLELGDSALYLCASSWTLLAGAYLGDEQYFGPGTRLTVT.

The chain employs TRBV7-6 and TRBJ2-5; D assignment may be TRBD1 or TRBD2 (5 bases each). Germline CDR1 reads SGHVS; CDR2 reads FNYEAQ. V gave up 6 bases and J gave up 3 bases, with 20 bases separating them. This CDR3 contains 16 residues. The CDR3 region has the DNA TGTGCCAGCAGACAGGCCCCTTCTGGAGGAAAAGAGACCCAGTACTTC. It is translated as CASRQAPSGGKETQYF.

The rearrangement links TRBV5-1 to TRBJ2-1; 13 bases line up with TRBD2. The CDR3 extends over 14 amino acids. CDR1 SGHRS and CDR2 YFSETQ come from the germline V gene. J gave up 7 bases and V 5 bases, and 3 bases lay outside the gene matches. CDR3 DNA sequence: TGCGCCAGCAGGACTAGCGGGGGGTGGAATGAGCAGTTCTTC. Translating gives CASRTSGGWNEQFF.